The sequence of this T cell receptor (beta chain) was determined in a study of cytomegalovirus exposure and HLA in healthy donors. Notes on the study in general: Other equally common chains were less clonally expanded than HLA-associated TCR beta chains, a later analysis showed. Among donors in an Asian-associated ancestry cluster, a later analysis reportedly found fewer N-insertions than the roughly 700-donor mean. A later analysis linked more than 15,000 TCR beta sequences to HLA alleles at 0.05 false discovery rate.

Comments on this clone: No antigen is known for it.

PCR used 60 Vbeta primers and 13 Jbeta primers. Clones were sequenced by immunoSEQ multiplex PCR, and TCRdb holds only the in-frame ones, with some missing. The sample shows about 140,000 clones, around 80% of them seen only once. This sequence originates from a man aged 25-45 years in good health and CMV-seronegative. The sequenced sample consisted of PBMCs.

The CDR3 nucleotides read TGTGCCAGCAGCTCGACACGGGAGTCTGGCAATGAGCAGTTCTTC. Its translation is CASSSTRESGNEQFF. The rearrangement links TRBV5-4 to TRBJ2-1; a possible D gene is TRBD2 (6 bases). From germline, CDR1 is SGHNT and CDR2 YYREEE (reference sequence). The CDR3 runs 15 residues. V was pared by 3 bases and J by 6 bases, with 16 bases between.